Listed below are T cell receptor beta chains from one sample, sequenced in a study of OX40 agonist ivuxolimab in advanced cancers. The protocol was immunoSEQ multiplex PCR, while the TCRdb copy is restricted to in-frame clones and leaves out a portion. Among under 80,000 clones listed, around 83% were seen once. The sample here was CD4+ or CD8+ T cells sorted from blood, taken in a trial of the OX40 agonist ivuxolimab. These receptors were taken from an adult with an advanced solid tumor such as melanoma, head and neck, liver or kidney cancer. CDR3s include the opening cysteine and the closing phenylalanine or tryptophan. The D gene is left open where the match is weak. Clone size, where shown, is once, few, many, or a class for clones that have expanded.

v_call	clone_size	j_call	d_call	cdr3_aa	cdr3_nt
TRBV7-2	NA	TRBJ2-7	TRBD2	CASSLLAGGEQYF	TGTGCCAGCAGCTTGCTAGCGGGAGGGGAGCAGTACTTC
TRBV6-5	NA	TRBJ2-1	NA	CASTPGDTGEQFF	TGTGCCAGCACCCCCGGCGACACGGGTGAGCAGTTCTTC
TRBV27	NA	TRBJ2-3	NA	CASNQGGELTDTQYF	TGTGCCAGCAATCAGGGGGGGGAGCTAACCGATACGCAGTATTTT
TRBV28	NA	TRBJ1-4	TRBD1	CASYAGQNNEKLFF	TGTGCCAGCTACGCGGGACAGAATAATGAAAAACTGTTTTTT
TRBV27	NA	TRBJ2-3	NA	CASSLSGRGADTQYF	TGTGCCAGCAGTTTGTCGGGCAGGGGGGCAGATACGCAGTATTTT
TRBV7-2	NA	TRBJ2-7	NA	CASSLGDRSSYEQYF	TGTGCCAGCAGCTTAGGGGACCGCAGCTCCTACGAGCAGTACTTC
TRBV5-1	NA	TRBJ1-4	NA	CASSSGYSPTNEKLFF	TGCGCCAGCAGCTCCGGATACAGTCCAACTAATGAAAAACTGTTTTTT
TRBV27	NA	TRBJ2-5	NA	CASSFGRGAMRETQYF	TGTGCCAGCAGTTTCGGCAGGGGGGCGATGCGAGAGACCCAGTACTTC
TRBV9	NA	TRBJ2-5	TRBD2	CASSVAGSGGVQETQYF	TGTGCCAGCAGCGTAGCTGGGTCCGGGGGGGTCCAAGAGACCCAGTACTTC
TRBV28	NA	TRBJ1-2	NA	CASSYKTNYGYTF	TGTGCCAGCAGTTACAAGACTAACTATGGCTACACCTTC
TRBV6-5	NA	TRBJ1-4	TRBD1	CASSYGDRTGEKLFF	TGTGCCAGCAGTTACGGTGACCGAACAGGGGAGAAACTGTTTTTT
TRBV18	few	TRBJ1-2	TRBD1	CASSPTGTGTNGYTF	TGTGCCAGCTCACCTACCGGGACAGGGACGAATGGCTACACCTTC
TRBV15	NA	TRBJ2-1	TRBD2	CATSSLAGVRDNEQFF	TGTGCCACCAGCAGCTTAGCGGGAGTAAGGGACAATGAGCAGTTCTTC
TRBV30	NA	TRBJ2-3	NA	CAWSVEQTDTQYF	TGTGCCTGGAGTGTAGAGCAGACAGATACGCAGTATTTT
TRBV19	NA	TRBJ2-5	TRBD2	CASSGLRTSGEETQYF	TGTGCCAGTAGCGGATTACGGACTAGCGGTGAAGAGACCCAGTACTTC
TRBV19	NA	TRBJ2-5	NA	CASRLGVETQYF	TGTGCCAGCCGATTAGGAGTTGAGACCCAGTACTTC
TRBV11-2	NA	TRBJ1-2	NA	CASSVAGAYYGYTF	TGTGCCAGCAGCGTCGCAGGAGCTTACTATGGCTACACCTTC
TRBV5-6	NA	TRBJ1-6	NA	CASSISHEYNSPLHF	TGTGCCAGCAGCATATCCCATGAGTATAATTCACCCCTCCACTTT
TRBV11-2	NA	TRBJ1-3	NA	CASSLEQVLSGNTIYF	TGTGCCAGCAGCTTAGAACAGGTCCTCTCTGGAAACACCATATATTTT
TRBV6-4	NA	TRBJ1-5	NA	CASSEGYGNQPQHF	TGTGCCAGCAGTGAAGGGTATGGGAATCAGCCCCAGCATTTT
TRBV30	NA	TRBJ1-5	TRBD1	CAWSVLGTGGGNQPQHF	TGTGCCTGGAGTGTACTCGGAACAGGGGGCGGCAATCAGCCCCAGCATTTT
TRBV14	few	TRBJ1-1	NA	CASSTRAPNTEAFF	TGTGCCAGCAGCACCAGGGCCCCGAACACTGAAGCTTTCTTT
TRBV27	NA	TRBJ1-1	NA	CASSRTGASTEAFF	TGTGCCAGCAGTCGAACCGGGGCGAGCACTGAAGCTTTCTTT
TRBV5-1	once	TRBJ2-3	TRBD1	CASSWDRVDTQYF	TGCGCCAGCAGCTGGGACAGGGTGGATACGCAGTATTTT
TRBV6-5	once	TRBJ1-3	NA	CASSYYSRVSGNTIYF	TGTGCCAGCAGTTACTACTCGAGGGTCTCTGGAAACACCATATATTTT
TRBV10-3	NA	TRBJ1-5	NA	CAIRDPGENQPQHF	TGTGCCATCAGGGACCCTGGGGAGAATCAGCCCCAGCATTTT
TRBV7-2	few	TRBJ2-5	NA	CASSLAETQYF	TGTGCCAGCAGCTTAGCAGAGACCCAGTACTTC
TRBV7-9	NA	TRBJ2-7	NA	CASSLTSSHSYEQYF	TGTGCCAGCAGCTTAACTTCCAGTCACTCCTACGAGCAGTACTTC
TRBV7-3	NA	TRBJ1-6	NA	CASSLTPDRISSPLHF	TGTGCCAGCAGCTTAACCCCCGACAGGATAAGTTCACCCCTCCACTTT
TRBV10-3	NA	TRBJ1-4	TRBD1	CAITPGGNEKLFF	TGTGCCATCACACCAGGGGGAAATGAAAAACTGTTTTTT
TRBV5-1	NA	TRBJ2-4	NA	CASSSGTAENIQYF	TGCGCCAGCAGCTCGGGGACGGCAGAAAACATTCAGTACTTC
TRBV7-8	NA	TRBJ2-1	TRBD2	CASSLERGRERSYNEQFF	TGTGCCAGCAGCTTAGAGCGCGGGAGGGAAAGGTCCTACAATGAGCAGTTCTTC
TRBV6-5	NA	TRBJ1-3	NA	CASRPDRSSGNTIYF	TGTGCCAGCAGACCCGACAGAAGCTCTGGAAACACCATATATTTT
TRBV5-1	NA	TRBJ2-7	NA	CASSLGVGVYEQYF	TGCGCCAGCAGCTTGGGAGTGGGGGTATACGAGCAGTACTTC
TRBV6-5	few	TRBJ1-1	NA	CASSLAGDTEAFF	TGTGCCAGCAGCCTTGCAGGGGACACTGAAGCTTTCTTT
TRBV29-1	few	TRBJ1-2	NA	CSVVRDYGYTF	TGCAGCGTTGTCCGGGACTATGGCTACACCTTC
TRBV5-1	NA	TRBJ1-1	NA	CASSLSGSGTEAFF	TGCGCCAGCAGCTTGTCCGGCTCTGGGACTGAAGCTTTCTTT
TRBV7-2	NA	TRBJ1-1	TRBD1	CASSPGDRANTEAFF	TGTGCCAGCAGCCCAGGGGACAGGGCTAACACTGAAGCTTTCTTT
TRBV19	NA	TRBJ1-4	TRBD1	CASSPMDRLTNEKLFF	TGTGCCAGTAGCCCCATGGACAGGTTGACTAATGAAAAACTGTTTTTT
TRBV5-1	NA	TRBJ2-5	NA	CASSLDGQTQYF	TGCGCCAGCAGCTTGGACGGACAGACCCAGTACTTC
TRBV9	NA	TRBJ2-3	TRBD2	CASSPLAGAIEDTQYF	TGTGCCAGCAGCCCACTAGCGGGGGCGATTGAAGATACGCAGTATTTT
TRBV6-6	NA	TRBJ1-2	TRBD1	CASRKLQGANYGYTF	TGTGCCAGCAGGAAATTACAGGGGGCTAACTATGGCTACACCTTC
TRBV6-6	NA	TRBJ1-1	NA	CASSTLQDTEAFF	TGTGCCAGCAGCACCTTACAGGACACTGAAGCTTTCTTT
TRBV18	once	TRBJ2-7	TRBD1	CASSRDRVPNEQYF	TGTGCCAGCTCACGCGACAGGGTCCCCAACGAGCAGTACTTC
TRBV18	NA	TRBJ1-2	NA	CASSLDTRRPNYGYTF	TGTGCCAGCTCACTCGATACGAGACGGCCTAACTATGGCTACACCTTC
TRBV5-4	NA	TRBJ2-3	TRBD2	CASSPGTSGVADTQYF	TGTGCCAGCAGCCCTGGGACTAGCGGGGTGGCAGATACGCAGTATTTT
TRBV6-1	NA	TRBJ2-2	NA	CASSVTGLNTGELFF	TGTGCCAGCAGTGTTACGGGTCTCAACACCGGGGAGCTGTTTTTT
TRBV6-5	NA	TRBJ2-3	NA	CASSTRGERRTQYF	TGTGCCAGCAGTACCAGGGGTGAAAGGCGTACGCAGTATTTT
TRBV5-4	NA	TRBJ2-4	TRBD2	CASSLGGLAGVNIQYF	TGTGCCAGCAGCTTGGGAGGACTAGCGGGAGTAAACATTCAGTACTTC
TRBV5-8	NA	TRBJ1-1	NA	CASSLVFDTEAFF	TGTGCCAGCAGCTTGGTTTTTGACACTGAAGCTTTCTTT
TRBV28	NA	TRBJ1-5	NA	CMGKGHGNQPQHF	TGTATGGGAAAGGGGCACGGCAATCAGCCCCAGCATTTT
TRBV9	NA	TRBJ1-5	TRBD1	CASSVDPGGQPQHF	TGTGCCAGCAGCGTAGACCCAGGGGGGCAGCCCCAGCATTTT
TRBV18	NA	TRBJ2-7	TRBD2	CASSPGLADVYEQYF	TGTGCCAGCTCACCCGGTCTAGCGGACGTTTACGAGCAGTACTTC
TRBV18	NA	TRBJ2-5	TRBD1	CASSPRDRGRGQETQYF	TGTGCCAGCTCACCGCGGGACAGGGGGCGAGGGCAAGAGACCCAGTACTTC